Listed here is a single TCR beta chain. The antigen is unknown. The CDR3 is 13 residues long. Germline CDR1 and CDR2: LNHDA and SQIVND (reference sequence). The V and J ends lost 5 bases and 7 bases, in that order; junction bases with no gene match: 6. The data derive from a study of OX40 agonist ivuxolimab in advanced cancers. The wider study: Patients with hepatocellular carcinoma, melanoma, renal cell or head and neck cancer made up the dose-escalation patients. Checkpoint inhibitors had been given previously to 40% of patients.

Broader study findings: Individuals who were partial responders at 0.1-3.0 mg/kg had clonal expansion that ranked among the lowest. Relative to CD4+, CD8+ T cells held more expanded clones on average.

The table came from immunoSEQ multiplex PCR; TCRdb's copy has only in-frame clones and leaves some out. The table records about 71,000 clones, approximately 86% of them present only once. This rearrangement joins TRBV19 to TRBJ1-1; 8 nucleotides align to TRBD1. This specimen consisted of CD4+ or CD8+ T cells sorted from blood, obtained in a trial of the OX40 agonist ivuxolimab. This sequence originates from an adult with an advanced solid tumor such as melanoma, head and neck, liver or kidney cancer. CDR3 sequence reads: CASSETGGGEAFF. The CDR3 nucleotides read TGTGCCAGTAGTGAAACAGGGGGGGGTGAAGCTTTCTTT.